The 16 T cell receptor beta chains below were found in one sample sequenced in a study of T cells in localized non-small cell lung cancer. The protocol was immunoSEQ multiplex PCR, while the TCRdb copy is restricted to in-frame clones and leaves out a portion. The sample holds tens of thousands of clones, 86% seen once. The source material was peripheral blood, sampled before any cancer treatment. The receptors stem from a male donor at least 60 years old with stage III squamous cell lung carcinoma.

The J gene is TRBJ1-5, the V gene TRBV11-2, with D possibly TRBD1 on 6 matching bases. CDR3 length equals 15 residues. Trimming removed 5 bases at V and 5 bases at J, with 16 bases between. CDR1 is SGHAT, CDR2 FQNNGV, per germline. Here the CDR3 DNA reads TGTGCCAGCAGCGCAGGAGGCAGGGGAGATCAGCCCCAGCATTTT. This translates into CASSAGGRGDQPQHF.

This chain connects TRBV28 to TRBJ2-3; no clear D gene. With 6 bases removed from V and 1 base from J, the gap between germline ends came to 14 bases. The CDR3 has 15 residues. Germline lookup yields CDR1 MDHEN and CDR2 SYDVKM. The CDR3 spells CASSPGGAGTDTQYF. CDR3 DNA sequence: TGTGCCAGCAGCCCGGGTGGTGCGGGCACAGATACGCAGTATTTT.

The gene calls are TRBV19 and TRBJ1-5; D is undetermined. Looked up from germline, CDR1 is LNHDA and CDR2 is SQIVND (reference sequence). This CDR3 comprises 15 residues. V was pared by 0 bases and J by 4 bases, with 10 bases between. CDR3 protein: CASSIDSLWNQPQHF. The CDR3 DNA sequence: TGTGCCAGTAGTATAGACAGTTTGTGGAATCAGCCCCAGCATTTT.

This chain connects TRBV28 to TRBJ1-6, with a tentative D call TRBD1 (6 bases). Looked up from germline, CDR1 is MDHEN and CDR2 is SYDVKM. Deletions cut 6 bases from V and 4 bases from J, with 10 bases between. The CDR3 is made up of 14 amino acids. CDR3 bases: TGTGCCAGCAGGACCCAGGGGTATAATTCACCCCTCCACTTT. Translating gives CASRTQGYNSPLHF.

The gene calls are TRBV15 and TRBJ1-6; D not resolved. Per germline, CDR1 LNHNV and CDR2 YYDKDF (reference sequence). V lost 3 bases, J lost 12 bases, and 9 bases lay in between. The CDR3 sequence is 12 residues long. CDR3 sequence (DNA): TGTGCCACCAGCAGCCGGGATGGACCCCTCCACTTT. This translates into CATSSRDGPLHF.

V and J are TRBV30 and TRBJ2-7; 9 bases line up with TRBD1. Germline V lookup: CDR1 GTSNPN, CDR2 SVGIG (reference sequence). After removal of 4 bases from V and 7 bases from J, the junction contained 11 bases not matched to a gene. This CDR3 has 14 amino acids. The CDR3 protein is CAWMETGGGGEQYF. DNA of the CDR3: TGTGCCTGGATGGAGACAGGGGGTGGAGGGGAGCAGTACTTC.

In its sample, this clone was seen once. This CDR3 is CARGGLTQYF. The CDR3 DNA reads as TGTGCCCGTGGGGGGTTGACGCAGTATTTT. The chain links TRBV30 to TRBJ2-3, with D perhaps TRBD2 (6 bases). Germline lookup yields CDR1 GTSNPN and CDR2 SVGIG (reference sequence). The CDR3 has 10 amino acids. Trimming shortened V by 8 bases and J by 9 bases, and 12 bases separated the two germline ends.

The CDR3 sequence is CASSERVDWAYEQYF. For the CDR3, the DNA is TGTGCCAGCAGTGAGAGGGTAGATTGGGCCTACGAGCAGTACTTC. The chain couples TRBV6-1 to TRBJ2-7; D is perhaps TRBD2 (5 bases). Trimming removed 3 bases at V and 2 bases at J, with 14 bases between. The germline V gene encodes CDR1 MNHNS and CDR2 SASEGT. The length of the CDR3 is 15 residues.

This rearrangement joins TRBV6-5 to TRBJ1-1; tentative D call: TRBD1 (5 bases). With 0 bases removed from V and 3 bases from J, the gap between germline ends came to 11 bases. The germline V gene encodes CDR1 MNHEY and CDR2 SVGAGI. The CDR3 runs 15 residues. CDR3 nucleotide sequence: TGTGCCAGCAGTTACTCTGTCTGGGGGGACACTGAAGCTTTCTTT. The encoded protein is CASSYSVWGDTEAFF.

The V and J genes are TRBV18 and TRBJ2-1; D may be TRBD1 or TRBD2 (5 bases each). Per the germline V gene, CDR1 is KGHSH and CDR2 is LQKENI. CDR3 length equals 16 residues. Deletions cut 1 base from V and 0 bases from J, with 10 bases between. The CDR3 DNA is TGTGCCAGCTCACCACTTGAGGGGTACTCCTACAATGAGCAGTTCTTC. Translating it yields CASSPLEGYSYNEQFF.

A single count supports this clone. The chain joins TRBV2 to TRBJ2-5; D unclear. Trimming left V 7 bases short and J 1 base short, with 4 bases between. Germline assignment: CDR1 SNHLY and CDR2 FYNNEI. The CDR3 contains 11 residues. The chain's CDR3 is CASTTQETQYF. CDR3 in DNA: TGTGCCAGCACGACCCAAGAGACCCAGTACTTC.

The rearrangement links TRBV12-2 to TRBJ2-7. TRBV12-2 has pseudogene status. The CDR3 extends over 14 amino acids. The CDR3 nucleotides are TGTGCAAGTCGCTTAGACCCGGAACTGTACGAGCAGTACTTC. It is translated as CASRLDPELYEQYF.

The gene calls are TRBV30 and TRBJ1-3; tentatively, D is TRBD1 (5 bases). The CDR3 loop spans 15 amino acids. Germline values: CDR1 GTSNPN, CDR2 SVGIG (reference sequence). V dropped 0 bases and J dropped 4 bases, with 13 bases sitting between them. DNA for the CDR3: TGTGCCTGGAGTGTACAGCGGGGGGGAGGAAACACCATATATTTT. Protein sequence: CAWSVQRGGGNTIYF.

As for this clone: Other DNA sequences in the same sample also yield this CDR3. The V and J genes are TRBV27 and TRBJ2-2; weak D call: TRBD2 (6 bases). This CDR3 comprises 14 residues. V was pared by 4 bases and J by 2 bases, with 8 bases between. Germline CDR1 and CDR2: MNHEY and SMNVEV (reference sequence). CDR3 nucleotide sequence: TGTGCCAGCAGTTCGGGACTTAACACCGGGGAGCTGTTTTTT. Residues: CASSSGLNTGELFF.

This chain links TRBV10-3 with TRBJ2-1, with 8 bases identical to TRBD1. Germline trimming cut 10 bases from V and 9 bases from J; bases unmatched to any gene: 17. CDR1 ENHRY and CDR2 SYGVKD come from the germline V gene. This CDR3 is built from 15 residues. CDR3 in amino acids: CATRGQDRGRGEQFF. DNA for the CDR3: TGTGCCACTCGGGGACAGGACCGCGGGCGGGGTGAGCAGTTCTTC.

The CDR3 sequence is CASSHSRGRETQYF. CDR3 DNA: TGTGCCAGCAGCCACTCACGAGGCAGGGAGACCCAGTACTTC. V is TRBV5-8 and J is TRBJ2-5, with no clear D. Germline V CDR1 and CDR2: SGHTS, YDEGEE. Trimming took off 4 bases at V and 5 bases at J, with 15 bases between the two ends. The CDR3 consists of 14 residues.